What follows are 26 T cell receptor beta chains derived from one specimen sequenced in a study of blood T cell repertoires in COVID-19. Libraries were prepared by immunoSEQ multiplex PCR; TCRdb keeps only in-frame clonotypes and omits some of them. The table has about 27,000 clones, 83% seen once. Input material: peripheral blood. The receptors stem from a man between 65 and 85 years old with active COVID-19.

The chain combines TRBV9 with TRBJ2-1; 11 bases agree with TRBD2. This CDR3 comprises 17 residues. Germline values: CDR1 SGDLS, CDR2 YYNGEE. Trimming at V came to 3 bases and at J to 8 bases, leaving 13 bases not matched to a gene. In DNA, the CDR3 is TGTGCCAGCAGCGCGCCGTTAACCGGGACTAGCGGCGATGAGCAGTTCTTC. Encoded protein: CASSAPLTGTSGDEQFF.

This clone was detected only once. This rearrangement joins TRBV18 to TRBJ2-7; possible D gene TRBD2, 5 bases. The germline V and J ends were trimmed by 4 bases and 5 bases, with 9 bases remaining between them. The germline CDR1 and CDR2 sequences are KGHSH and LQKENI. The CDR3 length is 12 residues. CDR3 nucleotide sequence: TGTGCCAGCTCACGACTATTTGACGAGCAGTACTTC. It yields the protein CASSRLFDEQYF. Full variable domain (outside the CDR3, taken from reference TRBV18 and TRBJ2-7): NAGVMQNPRHLVRRRGQEARLRCSPMKGHSHVYWYRQLPEEGLKFMVYLQKENIIDESGMPKERFSAEFPKEGPSILRIQQVVRGDSAAYFCASSRLFDEQYFGPGTRLTVT.

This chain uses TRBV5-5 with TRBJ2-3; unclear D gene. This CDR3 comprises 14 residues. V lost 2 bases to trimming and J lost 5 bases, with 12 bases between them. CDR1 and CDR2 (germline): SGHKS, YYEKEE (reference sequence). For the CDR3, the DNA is TGTGCCAGCAGCTTATTCAGGTTCCTAGATACGCAGTATTTT. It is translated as CASSLFRFLDTQYF.

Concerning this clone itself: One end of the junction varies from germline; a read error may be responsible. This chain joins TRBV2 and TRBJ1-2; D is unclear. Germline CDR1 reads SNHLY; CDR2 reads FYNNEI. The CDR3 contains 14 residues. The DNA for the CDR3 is TGTGCCAGCATTGCGGGGTCATTTTCCCCAGTCCCTCTCTTC. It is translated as CASIAGSFSPVPLF.

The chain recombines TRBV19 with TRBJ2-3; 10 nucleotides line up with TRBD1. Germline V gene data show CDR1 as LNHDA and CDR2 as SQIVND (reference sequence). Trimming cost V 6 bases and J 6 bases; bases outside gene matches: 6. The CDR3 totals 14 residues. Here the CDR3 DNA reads TGTGCCAGTAGAGGGACAGGGGTTTCCGATACGCAGTATTTT. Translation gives CASRGTGVSDTQYF.

CDR3 protein: CAIDRGTGGFEQYF. In DNA form, the CDR3 reads TGTGCCATCGACAGGGGGACAGGGGGCTTCGAGCAGTACTTC. This sequence joins TRBV10-3 and TRBJ2-7, with 12 bases aligning to TRBD1. Germline V lookup: CDR1 ENHRY, CDR2 SYGVKD. V shed 8 bases and J 6 bases; nucleotides not matched to a gene: 8. The CDR3 has 14 amino acids.

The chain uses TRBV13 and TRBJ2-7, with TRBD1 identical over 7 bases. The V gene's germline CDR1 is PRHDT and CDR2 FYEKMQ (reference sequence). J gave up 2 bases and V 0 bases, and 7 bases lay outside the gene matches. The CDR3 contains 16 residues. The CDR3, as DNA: TGTGCCAGCAGCTTAGGGACAGGGCTAAGGGCCTACGAGCAGTACTTC. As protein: CASSLGTGLRAYEQYF.

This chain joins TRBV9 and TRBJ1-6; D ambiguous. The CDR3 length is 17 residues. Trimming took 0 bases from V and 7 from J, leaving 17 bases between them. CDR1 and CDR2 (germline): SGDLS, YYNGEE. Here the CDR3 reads CASSVAPGPTVNSPLHF. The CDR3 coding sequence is TGTGCCAGCAGCGTAGCTCCGGGTCCGACCGTAAATTCACCCCTCCACTTT. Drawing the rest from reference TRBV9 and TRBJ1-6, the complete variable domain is DSGVTQTPKHLITATGQRVTLRCSPRSGDLSVYWYQQSLDQGLQFLIQYYNGEERAKGNILERFSAQQFPDLHSELNLSSLELGDSALYFCASSVAPGPTVNSPLHFGNGTRLTVT.

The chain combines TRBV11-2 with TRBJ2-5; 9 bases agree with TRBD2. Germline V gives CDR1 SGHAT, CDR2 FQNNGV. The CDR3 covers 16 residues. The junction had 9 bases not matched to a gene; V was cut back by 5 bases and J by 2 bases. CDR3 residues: CASSRWVAGAQETQYF. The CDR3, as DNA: TGTGCCAGCAGCCGTTGGGTAGCGGGGGCACAAGAGACCCAGTACTTC.

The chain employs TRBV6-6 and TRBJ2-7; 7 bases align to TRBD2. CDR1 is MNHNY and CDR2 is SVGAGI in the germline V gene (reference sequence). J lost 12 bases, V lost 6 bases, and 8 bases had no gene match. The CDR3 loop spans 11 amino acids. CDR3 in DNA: TGTGCCAGCAGGAATACGGGGGGAGGGTACTTC. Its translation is CASRNTGGGYF.

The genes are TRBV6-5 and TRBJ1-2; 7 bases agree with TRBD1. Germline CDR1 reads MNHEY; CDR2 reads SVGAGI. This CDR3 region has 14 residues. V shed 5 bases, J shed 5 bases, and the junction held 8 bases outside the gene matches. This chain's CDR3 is CASSSRQGVYGYTF. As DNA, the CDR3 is TGTGCCAGCAGTAGCCGACAGGGAGTATATGGCTACACCTTC.

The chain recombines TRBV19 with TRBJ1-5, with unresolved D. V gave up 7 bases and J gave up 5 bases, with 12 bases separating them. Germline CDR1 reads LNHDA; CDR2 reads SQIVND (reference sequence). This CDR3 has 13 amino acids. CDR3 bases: TGTGCCAGTACCCCTTGGCCCCATCAGCCCCAGCATTTT. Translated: CASTPWPHQPQHF.

CDR3 in DNA: TGTGCCAGCAGAAAAGGGACAGGTTTACGCGATGGCAATCAGCCCCAGCATTTT. It yields the protein CASRKGTGLRDGNQPQHF. This chain uses TRBV5-6 with TRBJ1-5; TRBD1 aligns across 8 bases. This CDR3 has 18 amino acids. Losses at the gene ends were 5 bases for V and 2 bases for J; bases not matched to a gene: 15. Germline values: CDR1 SGHDT, CDR2 YYEEEE.

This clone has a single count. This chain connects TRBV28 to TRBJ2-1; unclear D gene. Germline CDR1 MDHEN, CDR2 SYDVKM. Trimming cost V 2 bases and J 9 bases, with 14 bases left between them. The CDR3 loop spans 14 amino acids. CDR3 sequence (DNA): TGTGCCAGCAGTTTACCGCAGACCCTAGGTGAGCAGTTCTTC. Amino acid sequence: CASSLPQTLGEQFF.

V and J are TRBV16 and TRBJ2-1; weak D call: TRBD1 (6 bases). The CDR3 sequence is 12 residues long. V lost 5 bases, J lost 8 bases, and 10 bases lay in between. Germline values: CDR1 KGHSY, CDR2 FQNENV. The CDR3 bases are TGTGCCAGCAGCGCACAGGGTGATGAGCAGTTCTTC. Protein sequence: CASSAQGDEQFF.

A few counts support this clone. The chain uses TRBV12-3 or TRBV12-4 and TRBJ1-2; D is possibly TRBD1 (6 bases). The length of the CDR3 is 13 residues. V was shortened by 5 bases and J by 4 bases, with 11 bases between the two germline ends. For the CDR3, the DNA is TGTGCCAGCAGTACCGGACAGTCCTATGGCTACACCTTC. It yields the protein CASSTGQSYGYTF.

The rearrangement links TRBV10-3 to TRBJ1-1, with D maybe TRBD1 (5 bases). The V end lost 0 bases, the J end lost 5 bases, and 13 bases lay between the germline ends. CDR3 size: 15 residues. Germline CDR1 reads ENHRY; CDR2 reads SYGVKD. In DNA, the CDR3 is TGTGCCATCAGTGAGTCTGGGGGGGGGAGGACTGAAGCTTTCTTT. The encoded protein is CAISESGGGRTEAFF.

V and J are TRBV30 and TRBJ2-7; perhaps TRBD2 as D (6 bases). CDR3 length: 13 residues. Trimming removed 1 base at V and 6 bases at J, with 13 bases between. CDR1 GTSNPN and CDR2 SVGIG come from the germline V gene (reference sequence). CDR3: CAWSGGISGEQYF. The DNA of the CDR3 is TGTGCCTGGAGTGGGGGAATTAGCGGCGAGCAGTACTTC.

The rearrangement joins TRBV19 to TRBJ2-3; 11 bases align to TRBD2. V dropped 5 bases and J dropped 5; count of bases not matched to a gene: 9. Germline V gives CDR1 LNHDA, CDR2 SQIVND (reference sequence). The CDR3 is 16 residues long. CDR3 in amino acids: CASSLGLAGGRDTQYF. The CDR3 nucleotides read TGTGCCAGTAGTCTCGGTTTAGCGGGGGGGCGAGATACGCAGTATTTT.

This CDR3 is CAWRQGFRDTEAFF. The CDR3 DNA sequence: TGTGCCTGGAGACAGGGGTTTCGGGACACTGAAGCTTTCTTT. V gene TRBV30 combines with J gene TRBJ1-1, with 7 bases lining up with TRBD1. The CDR3 has 14 residues. V shed 3 bases and J 3 bases; nucleotides not matched to a gene: 7. Germline V gene data show CDR1 as GTSNPN and CDR2 as SVGIG (reference sequence).

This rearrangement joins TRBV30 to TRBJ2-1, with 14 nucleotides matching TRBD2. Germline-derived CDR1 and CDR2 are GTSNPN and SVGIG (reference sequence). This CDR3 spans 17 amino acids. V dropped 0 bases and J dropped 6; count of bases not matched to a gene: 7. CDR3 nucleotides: TGTGCCTGGAGTGTACTGGGACTAGCGGGAGTCGGCAATGAGCAGTTCTTC. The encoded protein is CAWSVLGLAGVGNEQFF. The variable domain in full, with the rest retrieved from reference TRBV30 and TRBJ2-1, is SQTIHQWPATLVQPVGSPLSLECTVEGTSNPNLYWYRQAAGRGLQLLFYSVGIGQISSEVPQNLSASRPQDRQFILSSKKLLLSDSGFYLCAWSVLGLAGVGNEQFFGPGTRLTVL.

The CDR3 DNA follows: TGTGCCATCAGTGACCCGAACAGGGAGAGCTCCTATAATTCACCCCTCCACTTT. Translation gives CAISDPNRESSYNSPLHF. This chain connects TRBV10-3 to TRBJ1-6; possible D gene TRBD1, 6 bases. The length of the CDR3 is 18 residues. V was clipped by 3 bases and J by 0 bases, with 15 bases between them. Germline lookup yields CDR1 ENHRY and CDR2 SYGVKD.

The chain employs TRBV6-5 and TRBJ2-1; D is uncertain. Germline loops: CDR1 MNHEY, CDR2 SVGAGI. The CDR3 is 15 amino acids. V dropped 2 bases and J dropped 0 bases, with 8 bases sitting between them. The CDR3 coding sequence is TGTGCCAGCAGTTACATGTCTAGCTCCTACAATGAGCAGTTCTTC. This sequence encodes CASSYMSSSYNEQFF.

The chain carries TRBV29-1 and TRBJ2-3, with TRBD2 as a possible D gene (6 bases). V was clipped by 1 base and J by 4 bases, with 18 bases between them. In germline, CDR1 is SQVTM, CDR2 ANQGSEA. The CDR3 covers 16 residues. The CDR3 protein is CSVEGGGGDGPDTQYF. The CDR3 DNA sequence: TGCAGCGTTGAAGGGGGTGGCGGGGACGGCCCAGATACGCAGTATTTT.

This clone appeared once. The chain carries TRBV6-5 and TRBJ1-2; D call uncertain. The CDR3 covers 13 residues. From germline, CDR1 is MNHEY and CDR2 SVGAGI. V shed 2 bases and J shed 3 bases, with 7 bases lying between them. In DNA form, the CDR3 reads TGTGCCAGCAGTTACCCCGGGGACTATGGCTACACCTTC. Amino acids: CASSYPGDYGYTF.

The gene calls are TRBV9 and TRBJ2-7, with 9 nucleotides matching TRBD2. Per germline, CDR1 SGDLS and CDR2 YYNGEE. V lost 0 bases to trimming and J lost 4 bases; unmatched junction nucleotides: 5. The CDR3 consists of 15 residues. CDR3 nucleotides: TGTGCCAGCAGCGTAGTTCCTAGCGGGATTTACGAGCAGTACTTC. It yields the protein CASSVVPSGIYEQYF.